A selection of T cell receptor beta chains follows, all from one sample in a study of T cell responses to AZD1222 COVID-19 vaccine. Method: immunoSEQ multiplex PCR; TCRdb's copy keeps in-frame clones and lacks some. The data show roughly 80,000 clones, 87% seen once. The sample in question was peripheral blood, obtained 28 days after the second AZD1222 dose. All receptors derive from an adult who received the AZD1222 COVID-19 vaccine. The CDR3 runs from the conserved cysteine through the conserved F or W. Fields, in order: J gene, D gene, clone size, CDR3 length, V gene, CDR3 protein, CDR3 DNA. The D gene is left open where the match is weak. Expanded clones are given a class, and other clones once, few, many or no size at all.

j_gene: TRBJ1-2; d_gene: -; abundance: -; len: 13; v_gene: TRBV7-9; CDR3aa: CASSGLFDGGYTF; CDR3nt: TGTGCCAGCAGCGGACTATTCGATGGAGGCTACACCTTC
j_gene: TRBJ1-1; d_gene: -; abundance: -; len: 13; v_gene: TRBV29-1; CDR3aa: CSVHLSLNTEAFF; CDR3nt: TGCAGCGTTCATCTCTCTCTGAACACTGAAGCTTTCTTT
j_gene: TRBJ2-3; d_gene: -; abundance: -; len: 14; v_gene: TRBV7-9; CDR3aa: CASSLEATTDTQYF; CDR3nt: TGTGCCAGCAGCTTAGAGGCCACCACAGATACGCAGTATTTT
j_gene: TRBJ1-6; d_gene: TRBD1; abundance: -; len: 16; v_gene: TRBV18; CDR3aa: CASSPGLGTGFSPLHF; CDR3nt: TGTGCCAGCTCACCGGGTCTCGGGACAGGGTTTTCACCCCTCCACTTT
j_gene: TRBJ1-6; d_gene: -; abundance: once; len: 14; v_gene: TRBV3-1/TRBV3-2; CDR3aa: CASTSINRDSPLHF; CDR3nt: TGTGCCAGCACCTCGATCAATAGGGATTCACCCCTCCACTTT
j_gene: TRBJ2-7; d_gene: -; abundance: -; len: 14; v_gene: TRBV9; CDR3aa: CASSVEIRGGEQYF; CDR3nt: TGTGCCAGCAGCGTAGAGATCCGGGGCGGGGAGCAGTACTTC
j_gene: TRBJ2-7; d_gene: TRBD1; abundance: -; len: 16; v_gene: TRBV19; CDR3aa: CASSPGTGESTYEQYF; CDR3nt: TGTGCCAGTAGTCCAGGGACAGGGGAATCCACCTACGAGCAGTACTTC
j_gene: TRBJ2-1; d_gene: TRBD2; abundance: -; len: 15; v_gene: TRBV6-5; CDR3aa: CASRRTSGVDNEQFF; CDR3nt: TGTGCCAGCAGACGGACTAGCGGGGTAGACAATGAGCAGTTCTTC
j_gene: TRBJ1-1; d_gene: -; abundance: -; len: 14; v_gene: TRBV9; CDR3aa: CASSEGGANTEAFF; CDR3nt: TGTGCCAGCAGTGAGGGGGGAGCCAACACTGAAGCTTTCTTT
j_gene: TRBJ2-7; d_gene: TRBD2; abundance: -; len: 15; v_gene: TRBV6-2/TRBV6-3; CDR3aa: CASSLLGGGFYEQYF; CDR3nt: TGTGCCAGCAGTTTACTGGGGGGGGGTTTCTACGAGCAGTACTTC
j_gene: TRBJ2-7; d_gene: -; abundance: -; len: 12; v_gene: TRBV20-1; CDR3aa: CSASEGFHEQYF; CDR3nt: TGCAGTGCTAGTGAGGGATTCCACGAGCAGTACTTC
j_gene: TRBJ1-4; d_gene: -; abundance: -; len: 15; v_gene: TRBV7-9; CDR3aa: CASSPTQLIGEKLFF; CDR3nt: TGTGCCAGCAGCCCCACACAACTAATTGGCGAAAAACTGTTTTTT
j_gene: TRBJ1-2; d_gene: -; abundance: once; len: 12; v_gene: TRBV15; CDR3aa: CATSRPRFGYTF; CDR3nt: TGTGCCACCAGCAGACCTCGGTTTGGCTACACCTTC
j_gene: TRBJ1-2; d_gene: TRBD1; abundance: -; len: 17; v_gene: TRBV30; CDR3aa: CAWSVTGTGGTYYGYTF; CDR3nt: TGTGCCTGGAGTGTAACGGGTACAGGGGGCACTTACTATGGCTACACCTTC
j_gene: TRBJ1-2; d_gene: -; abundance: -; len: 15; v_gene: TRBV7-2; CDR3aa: CASSLEQQPLYGYTF; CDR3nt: TGTGCCAGCAGCTTAGAGCAGCAGCCCCTATATGGCTACACCTTC
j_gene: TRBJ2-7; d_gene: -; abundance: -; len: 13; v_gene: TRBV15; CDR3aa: CATSRDRENEQYF; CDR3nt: TGTGCCACCAGCAGAGATAGGGAAAACGAGCAGTACTTC
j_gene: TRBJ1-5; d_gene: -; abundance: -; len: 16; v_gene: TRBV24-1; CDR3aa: CATSDPRGPGNQPQHF; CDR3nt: TGTGCCACCAGTGACCCCCGGGGGCCAGGCAATCAGCCCCAGCATTTT
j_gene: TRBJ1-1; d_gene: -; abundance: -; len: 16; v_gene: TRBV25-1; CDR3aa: CASSDSRGQLNTEAFF; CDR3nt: TGTGCCAGCAGTGACTCTAGGGGCCAGCTGAACACTGAAGCTTTCTTT
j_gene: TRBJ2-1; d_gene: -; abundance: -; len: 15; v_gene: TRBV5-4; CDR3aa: CASSAWGGGYNEQFF; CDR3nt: TGTGCCAGCAGCGCCTGGGGCGGCGGATACAATGAGCAGTTCTTC
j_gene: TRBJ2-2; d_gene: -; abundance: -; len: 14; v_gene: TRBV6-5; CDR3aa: CASSWEKSTGELFF; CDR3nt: TGTGCCAGCAGTTGGGAAAAATCCACCGGGGAGCTGTTTTTT
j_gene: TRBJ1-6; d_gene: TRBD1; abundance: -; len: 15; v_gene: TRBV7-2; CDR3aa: CASSSGDSQNSPLHF; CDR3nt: TGTGCCAGCAGCTCGGGGGACAGCCAGAATTCACCCCTCCACTTT
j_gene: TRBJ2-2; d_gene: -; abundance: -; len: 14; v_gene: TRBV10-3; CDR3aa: CAISERDYTGELFF; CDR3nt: TGTGCCATCAGTGAAAGGGATTACACCGGGGAGCTGTTTTTT
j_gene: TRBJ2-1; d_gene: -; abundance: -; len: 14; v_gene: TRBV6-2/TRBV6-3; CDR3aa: CASSPGGPGHEQFF; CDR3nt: TGTGCCAGCAGTCCGGGGGGCCCCGGTCATGAGCAGTTCTTC
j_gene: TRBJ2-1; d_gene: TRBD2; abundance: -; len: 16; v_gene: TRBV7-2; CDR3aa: CASSIRTSGGVNEQFF; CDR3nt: TGTGCCAGCAGCATCAGGACTAGCGGGGGGGTAAATGAGCAGTTCTTC
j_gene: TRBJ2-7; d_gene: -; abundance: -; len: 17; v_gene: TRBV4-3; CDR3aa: CASSRSVMVGPAYEQYF; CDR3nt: TGCGCCAGCAGCCGGTCTGTCATGGTGGGGCCAGCCTACGAGCAGTACTTC
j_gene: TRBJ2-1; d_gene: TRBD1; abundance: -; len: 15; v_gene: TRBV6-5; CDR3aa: CASSYEGTGYNEQFF; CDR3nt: TGTGCCAGCAGTTATGAGGGGACAGGGTACAATGAGCAGTTCTTC
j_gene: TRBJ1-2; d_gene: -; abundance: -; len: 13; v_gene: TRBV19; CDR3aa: CASSKEAPTGYTF; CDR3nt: TGTGCCAGTAGTAAAGAAGCCCCGACGGGCTACACCTTC
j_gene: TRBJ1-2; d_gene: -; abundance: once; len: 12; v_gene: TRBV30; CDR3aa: CAWSQVYYGYTF; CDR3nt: TGTGCCTGGAGTCAGGTTTACTATGGCTACACCTTC
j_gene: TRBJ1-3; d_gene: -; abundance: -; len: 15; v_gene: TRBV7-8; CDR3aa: CASSFISGSGNTIYF; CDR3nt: TGTGCCAGCAGCTTCATATCAGGCTCTGGAAACACCATATATTTT
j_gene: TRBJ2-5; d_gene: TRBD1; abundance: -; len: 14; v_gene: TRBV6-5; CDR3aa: CASSQGQSQETQYF; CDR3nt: TGTGCCAGCAGTCAGGGACAGAGCCAAGAGACCCAGTACTTC
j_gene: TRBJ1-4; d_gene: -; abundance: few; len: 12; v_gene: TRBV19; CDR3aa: CASTMANEKLFF; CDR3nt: TGTGCCAGTACAATGGCTAATGAAAAACTGTTTTTT
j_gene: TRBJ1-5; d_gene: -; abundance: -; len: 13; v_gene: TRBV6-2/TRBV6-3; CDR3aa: CASSREGNQPQHF; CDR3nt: TGTGCCAGCAGCAGGGAGGGGAATCAGCCCCAGCATTTT
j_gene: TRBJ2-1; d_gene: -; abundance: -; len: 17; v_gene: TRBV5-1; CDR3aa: CASSHQTGLSRNNEQFF; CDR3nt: TGCGCCAGCAGCCACCAAACAGGACTATCCCGCAACAATGAGCAGTTCTTC
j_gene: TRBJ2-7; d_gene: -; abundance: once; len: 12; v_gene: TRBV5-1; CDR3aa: CASSLQPHEQYF; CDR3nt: TGCGCCAGCAGCTTACAGCCGCACGAGCAGTACTTC
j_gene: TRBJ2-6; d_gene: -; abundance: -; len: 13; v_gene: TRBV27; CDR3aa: CASSLFGANVLTF; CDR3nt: TGTGCCAGCAGTTTATTTGGGGCCAACGTCCTGACTTTC
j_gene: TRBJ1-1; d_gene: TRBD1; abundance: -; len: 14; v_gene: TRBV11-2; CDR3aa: CASSFQGVETEAFF; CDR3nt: TGTGCCAGCAGCTTTCAGGGGGTTGAGACTGAAGCTTTCTTT
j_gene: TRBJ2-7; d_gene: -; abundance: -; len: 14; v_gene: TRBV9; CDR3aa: CASSLLGRADEQYF; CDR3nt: TGTGCCAGCAGCCTCCTAGGCAGGGCCGACGAGCAGTACTTC
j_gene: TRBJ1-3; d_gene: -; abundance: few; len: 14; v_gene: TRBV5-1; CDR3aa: CASSLSGLRNTIYF; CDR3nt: TGCGCCAGCAGCTTGTCAGGGTTGAGAAACACCATATATTTT
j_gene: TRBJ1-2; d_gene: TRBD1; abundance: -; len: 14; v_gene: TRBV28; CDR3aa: CASTSADRAHGYTF; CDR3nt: TGTGCCAGCACATCGGCGGACAGGGCTCATGGCTACACCTTC
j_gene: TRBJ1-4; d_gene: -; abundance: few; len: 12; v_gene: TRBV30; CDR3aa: CALQGDNEKLFF; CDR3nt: TGTGCCTTACAGGGCGATAATGAAAAACTGTTTTTT
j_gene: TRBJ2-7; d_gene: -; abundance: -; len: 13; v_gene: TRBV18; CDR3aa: CASSPQGRYEQYF; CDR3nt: TGTGCCAGCTCACCGCAGGGACGGTACGAGCAGTACTTC
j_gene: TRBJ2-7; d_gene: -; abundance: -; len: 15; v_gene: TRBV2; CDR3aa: CASSELGQDSYEQYF; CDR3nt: TGTGCCAGCAGTGAGCTAGGCCAGGACTCCTACGAGCAGTACTTC
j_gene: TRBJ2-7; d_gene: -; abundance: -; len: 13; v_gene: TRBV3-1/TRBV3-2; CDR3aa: CASSQGPRGEQYF; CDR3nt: TGTGCCAGCAGCCAAGGCCCGCGGGGCGAGCAGTACTTC
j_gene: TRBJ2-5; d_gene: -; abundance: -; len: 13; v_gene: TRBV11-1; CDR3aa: CASSLYRGETQYF; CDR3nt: TGTGCCAGCAGCTTATACCGCGGCGAGACCCAGTACTTC
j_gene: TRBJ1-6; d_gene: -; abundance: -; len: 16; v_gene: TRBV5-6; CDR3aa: CASSIQQGGVNSPLHF; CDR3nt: TGTGCCAGCAGCATCCAACAGGGAGGGGTCAATTCACCCCTCCACTTT
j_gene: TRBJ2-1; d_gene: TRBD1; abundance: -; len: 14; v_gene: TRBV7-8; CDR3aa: CASSLGTGANEQFF; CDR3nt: TGTGCCAGCAGCTTGGGGACAGGGGCTAATGAGCAGTTCTTC
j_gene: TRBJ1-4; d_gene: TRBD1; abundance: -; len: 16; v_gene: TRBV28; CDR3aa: CASSLLPGQGNEKLFF; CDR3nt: TGTGCCAGCAGTCTCCTCCCGGGACAGGGGAATGAAAAACTGTTTTTT
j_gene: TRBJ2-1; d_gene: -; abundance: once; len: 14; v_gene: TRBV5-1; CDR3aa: CASSLASDYNEQFF; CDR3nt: TGCGCCAGCAGCTTGGCTAGCGACTACAATGAGCAGTTCTTC
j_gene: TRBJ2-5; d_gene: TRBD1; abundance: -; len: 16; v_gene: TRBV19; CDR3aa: CASSLGTGKSVETQYF; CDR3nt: TGTGCCAGTAGTCTCGGGACAGGGAAGTCCGTAGAGACCCAGTACTTC
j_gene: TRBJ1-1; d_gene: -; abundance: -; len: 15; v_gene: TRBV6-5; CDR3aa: CASSSLTGGYTEAFF; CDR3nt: TGTGCCAGCAGTTCTTTGACAGGAGGGTACACTGAAGCTTTCTTT
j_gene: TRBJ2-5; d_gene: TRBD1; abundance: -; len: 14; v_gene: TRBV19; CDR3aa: CASSIQGVGETQYF; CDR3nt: TGTGCCAGTAGTATACAGGGGGTGGGAGAGACCCAGTACTTC
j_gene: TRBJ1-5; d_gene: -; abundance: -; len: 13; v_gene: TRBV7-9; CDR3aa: CASSRMGNQPQHF; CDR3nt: TGTGCCAGCAGCCGAATGGGCAATCAGCCCCAGCATTTT
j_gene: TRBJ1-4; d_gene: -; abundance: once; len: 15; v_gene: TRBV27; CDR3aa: CASSRRVSKEEKLFF; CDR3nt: TGTGCCAGCAGTCGGCGGGTCAGTAAGGAGGAAAAACTGTTTTTT
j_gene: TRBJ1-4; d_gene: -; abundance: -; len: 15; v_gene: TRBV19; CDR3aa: CASISRSATNEKLFF; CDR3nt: TGTGCCAGTATTTCTCGCAGTGCAACTAATGAAAAACTGTTTTTT
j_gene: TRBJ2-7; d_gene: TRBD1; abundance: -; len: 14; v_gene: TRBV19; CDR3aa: CASSIGTGASEQYF; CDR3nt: TGTGCCAGTAGTATAGGGACAGGGGCGTCCGAGCAGTACTTC
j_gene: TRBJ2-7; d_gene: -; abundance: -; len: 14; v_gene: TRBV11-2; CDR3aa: CASSSDLGPYEQYF; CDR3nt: TGTGCCAGCAGCTCGGACCTTGGCCCCTACGAGCAGTACTTC
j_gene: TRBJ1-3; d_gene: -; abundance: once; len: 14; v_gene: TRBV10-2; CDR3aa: CASRGRFSGNTIYF; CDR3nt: TGCGCCAGCAGAGGCAGGTTTTCTGGAAACACCATATATTTT
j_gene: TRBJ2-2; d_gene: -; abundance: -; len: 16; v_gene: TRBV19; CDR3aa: CASIGGDNWNTGELFF; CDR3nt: TGTGCCAGTATTGGGGGGGACAACTGGAACACCGGGGAGCTGTTTTTT
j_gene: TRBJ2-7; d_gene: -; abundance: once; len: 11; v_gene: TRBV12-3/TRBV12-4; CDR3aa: CASSWGVEQYF; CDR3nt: TGTGCCAGCAGTTGGGGGGTAGAGCAGTACTTC
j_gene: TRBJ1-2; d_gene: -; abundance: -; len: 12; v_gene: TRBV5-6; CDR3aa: CASSRTEGGYTF; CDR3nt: TGTGCCAGCAGCCGCACAGAAGGTGGCTACACCTTC